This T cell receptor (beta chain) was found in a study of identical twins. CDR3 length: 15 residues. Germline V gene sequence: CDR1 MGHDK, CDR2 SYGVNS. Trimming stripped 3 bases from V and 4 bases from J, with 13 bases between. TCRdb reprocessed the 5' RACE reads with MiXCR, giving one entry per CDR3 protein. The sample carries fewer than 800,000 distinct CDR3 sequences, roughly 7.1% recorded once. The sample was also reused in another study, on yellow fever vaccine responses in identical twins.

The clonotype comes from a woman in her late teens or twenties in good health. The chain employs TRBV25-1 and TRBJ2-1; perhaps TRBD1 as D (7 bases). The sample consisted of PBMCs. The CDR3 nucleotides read TGTGCCAGCAGTGAGCAGGGGGGCGTTTACAATGAGCAGTTCTTC. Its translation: CASSEQGGVYNEQFF.